A single sample gave rise to the 10 T cell receptor beta chains below, sequenced in a study of cytomegalovirus exposure and HLA in healthy donors. TCRdb's table, derived via immunoSEQ multiplex PCR, lists solely in-frame clones and lacks some. The repertoire includes approximately 180,000 clones, about nine tenths of them detected once, and 2% to 3% sits in the top ten. The sample comprised PBMCs. The receptors derive from a man younger than 35 in good health and CMV-seropositive.

This sequence joins TRBV19 and TRBJ1-1; 8 bases agree with TRBD1. Germline CDR1 LNHDA, CDR2 SQIVND (reference sequence). The CDR3 is made up of 15 amino acids. With 5 bases clipped from V and 1 base from J, the junction kept 6 bases outside the gene matches. CDR3 nucleotides: TGTGCCAGTAGTCATTTAACAGGGGGGAACACTGAAGCTTTCTTT. Protein product: CASSHLTGGNTEAFF.

CDR3 in DNA: TGTGCCAGCAGCCCAGGGACTAGCGGGCACCAAGAGACCCAGTACTTC. The encoded protein is CASSPGTSGHQETQYF. The gene calls are TRBV7-9 and TRBJ2-5; 12 positions match TRBD2. The germline V gene encodes CDR1 SEHNR and CDR2 FQNEAQ (reference sequence). J was trimmed by 0 bases and V by 5 bases; bases with no gene match: 4. The CDR3 runs to 16 residues.

The chain recombines TRBV27 with TRBJ1-5, with unresolved D. The V gene lost 6 bases and the J gene lost 7 bases, with 16 bases spanning the gap. The CDR3 spans 14 residues. Germline lookup yields CDR1 MNHEY and CDR2 SMNVEV (reference sequence). CDR3 coding DNA: TGTGCCAGCAGCCTACGGGGAGGCGGCCAGCCCCAGCATTTT. It codes for CASSLRGGGQPQHF.

The rearrangement links TRBV28 to TRBJ1-2; D gene unclear. The CDR3 totals 11 residues. The germline gives CDR1 MDHEN, CDR2 SYDVKM. Trimming stripped 6 bases from V and 7 bases from J, with 9 bases between. CDR3 residues: CASRHPGGYTF. CDR3 nucleotide sequence: TGTGCCAGCAGGCACCCCGGTGGCTACACCTTC.

Of note for this clone: The junction departs from germline at one end; a sequencing error may be responsible. The chain links TRBV19 to TRBJ1-2; D possibly corresponds to TRBD1 (5 bases). The germline gives CDR1 LNHDA, CDR2 SQIVND (reference sequence). The CDR3 contains 14 residues. CDR3: CASSIKVGDYAYTF. The CDR3 DNA reads as TGTGCCAGTAGTATAAAGGTCGGGGACTATGCCTACACCTTC.

CDR3 sequence reads: CASSFDGANYGYTF. CDR3 coding DNA: TGTGCCAGCAGTTTTGACGGAGCTAACTATGGCTACACCTTC. The chain uses TRBV27 and TRBJ1-2; D unclear. Germline loops: CDR1 MNHEY, CDR2 SMNVEV (reference sequence). The CDR3 is 14 residues long. V was cut by 3 bases and J by 0 bases, with 8 bases left in between.

The rearrangement links TRBV6-5 to TRBJ2-7; no clear D gene. The germline CDR1 and CDR2 sequences are MNHEY and SVGAGI. Trimming took 0 bases from V and 7 from J, leaving 16 bases between them. This CDR3 has 15 residues. The CDR3 DNA sequence: TGTGCCAGCAGTTACTCGAGAGGCCGTCCCGGGGAGCAGTACTTC. As protein: CASSYSRGRPGEQYF.

This chain connects TRBV7-8 to TRBJ1-5; D is unresolved. Trimming left V 1 base short and J 4 bases short, with 8 bases between. The CDR3 totals 14 residues. Germline V gene data show CDR1 as SGHVS and CDR2 as FQNEAQ. In DNA, the CDR3 is TGTGCCAGCAGCTTAGGGGCAATGAATCAGCCCCAGCATTTT. Its translation is CASSLGAMNQPQHF.

This chain connects TRBV7-6 to TRBJ2-5, with D possibly matching TRBD2 (6 bases). CDR3 size: 16 residues. V lost 2 bases, J lost 1 base, and 14 bases lay in between. Looked up from germline, CDR1 is SGHVS and CDR2 is FNYEAQ. This CDR3 reads CASSLSSSVIQETQYF. The CDR3 nucleotides read TGTGCCAGCAGCTTATCATCTAGCGTTATCCAAGAGACCCAGTACTTC.

This chain links TRBV4-3 with TRBJ2-4, with D uncertain. This CDR3 is built from 12 residues. The germline V gene encodes CDR1 LGHNA and CDR2 YSLEER. Trimming pared 0 bases from V and 8 bases from J, leaving 5 bases between. The CDR3 coding sequence is TGCGCCAGCAGCCAAGACAGGCACATTCAGTACTTC. Its protein product is CASSQDRHIQYF.